This TCR beta chain was captured by sequencing in a study of cytomegalovirus exposure and HLA in healthy donors. Study information: About 85 million unique TCR sequences came from HLA-typed donors in an early release. Broader study findings: Rarity marked most TCR sequences, yet some public TCRs occurred in many donors. Donor immune exposure was known only as CMV serostatus.

13 Jbeta primers and 60 Vbeta primers were used for the PCR. Profiled with immunoSEQ multiplex PCR; TCRdb holds only in-frame clones, not every one. The profile covers about 92,000 clones, with over 55% appearing a single time and approximately 15% taken by the ten largest. CDR3 length equals 16 residues. Germline CDR1 and CDR2: MDHEN and SYDVKM. J was trimmed by 4 bases and V by 4 bases; bases with no gene match: 11. In regard to this clone: Antigen unknown.

Material for sequencing was PBMCs. The chain employs TRBV28 and TRBJ1-2, with TRBD1 matching 8 bases. The receptor was isolated from a woman younger than 35 in good health and CMV-seropositive. The CDR3 reads CASSSPGQDSGYGYTF. CDR3 DNA: TGTGCCAGCAGTTCCCCGGGACAGGATTCCGGCTATGGCTACACCTTC.